These 21 T cell receptor beta chains originate from one sample sequenced in a study of tumor-infiltrating lymphocytes in primary liver carcinoma. Unsorted whole blood yielded blood RNA, and germline DNA was extracted as well. Total RNA (around 500 ng) served as template for TCR beta cDNA synthesis primed by a constant-region primer. What produced the TCR beta libraries was three nested multiplex PCR rounds using slightly modified ARM-PCR. The first two PCR rounds used TRBV1-TRBV30 forward primers with a C-beta reverse primer, approximately 11 cycles each. MiXCR, applied by TCRdb to the multiplex PCR reads, yields one record per CDR3 protein. The sample comprises 320,000 or so distinct CDR3 sequences, roughly 60% of which are singletons, and approximately 9.4% rests with the top ten. Material for sequencing was peripheral blood. The origin of the receptors is a man in his forties with primary liver carcinoma and hepatitis B virus infection.

The gene calls are TRBV6-1 and TRBJ2-1, with 11 bases identical to TRBD2. The CDR3 length is 15 residues. The germline CDR1 and CDR2 sequences are MNHNS and SASEGT. With V trimmed by 6 bases and J by 3 bases, 4 bases remained unmatched. The CDR3 is CASSRGLAGYNEQFF. The CDR3 DNA is TGTGCCAGCAGCCGCGGACTAGCGGGCTACAATGAGCAGTTCTTC.

Concerning this clonotype: Being one base from a much bigger clone, this may be a read error. This sequence joins TRBV4-1 and TRBJ2-7, with 9 bases lining up with TRBD1. CDR3 length: 14 residues. Germline V CDR1 and CDR2: MGHRA, YSYEKL. For the CDR3, the DNA is TGCGCCTGCAGCCAGAAACAGGGGGCTGACGAGCAGTACTTC. Encoded protein: CACSQKQGADEQYF.

This clonotype occurred many times. The chain employs TRBV6-1 and TRBJ2-3, with 7 bases that match TRBD2. This CDR3 has 17 residues. Germline V lookup: CDR1 MNHNS, CDR2 SASEGT. V was pared by 6 bases and J by 6 bases, with 18 bases of the junction left unmatched. The CDR3 bases are TGTGCCAGCAGGGAGAGATTAGCGGGCCCTTCGGCCGATACGCAGTATTTT. Protein sequence: CASRERLAGPSADTQYF.

This chain links TRBV6-2 or TRBV6-3 with TRBJ2-7; 7 positions agree with TRBD1. From germline, CDR1 is MNHEY and CDR2 SVGEGT. The length of the CDR3 is 17 residues. With 8 bases clipped from V and 0 bases from J, the junction kept 16 bases outside the gene matches. The CDR3 sequence: CASCQRQGPQSSYEQYF. As DNA, the CDR3 is TGTGCCAGCTGTCAGCGACAGGGCCCCCAGAGCTCCTACGAGCAGTACTTC.

Regarding this clonotype: A single base separates this from a much larger clone, so it may be a read error. V gene TRBV12-3 or TRBV12-4 combines with J gene TRBJ2-1; the match to TRBD2 covers 7 bases. The CDR3 is 12 amino acids. The CDR3 protein is CDSTMGGGEQFF. The CDR3 DNA reads TGTGACAGCACCATGGGGGGGGGTGAGCAGTTCTTC.

The sample holds a few counts of this clonotype. For the CDR3, the DNA is TGTGCCAGCAGCGGAAGCCCCAATAGCCTGCGCGCCAGGGGGAGGAACACTGAAGCTTTCTTT. The encoded protein is CASSGSPNSLRARGRNTEAFF. The chain links TRBV7-9 to TRBJ1-1; TRBD1 matches at 7 bases. The CDR3 is 21 amino acids. In germline, CDR1 is SEHNR, CDR2 FQNEAQ (reference sequence). With V trimmed by 5 bases and J by 1 base, 25 bases remained unmatched.

Note on this clonotype: The junction and the germline gene differ at one end; a read error may be behind it. The V and J genes are TRBV4-2 and TRBJ2-2, with D tentatively TRBD2 (5 bases). Germline assignment: CDR1 LGHNA and CDR2 YNFKEQ. The CDR3 has 16 residues. CDR3 residues: CVSSQDSEMNTGELFF. The CDR3 nucleotides read TGTGTCAGCAGCCAGGATAGCGAGATGAACACCGGGGAGCTGTTTTTT.

In the case of this clonotype: The CDR3 ends on some other residue instead of the conserved phenylalanine or tryptophan, so this is likely a read error. V and J are TRBV11-3 and TRBJ2-5; 10 nucleotides line up with TRBD2. The CDR3 is 15 residues long. The germline CDR1 and CDR2 sequences are SGHNT and YENEEA. CDR3: CASTDGLADQVTQYI. For the CDR3, the DNA is TGTGCCAGCACCGACGGACTAGCGGATCAAGTGACCCAGTACATC.

A note on this clonotype: Since no conserved phenylalanine or tryptophan closes the CDR3, a read error is the likely cause. This chain uses TRBV6-1 with TRBJ2-3, with a weak D call TRBD1 (5 bases). The CDR3 sequence is 19 residues long. V shed 7 bases and J shed 2 bases, with 28 bases lying between them. CDR1 and CDR2 (germline): MNHNS, SASEGT. The CDR3 protein is CASIRGGFSSLSFTDTQYS. The CDR3, as DNA: TGTGCCAGCATAAGGGGCGGATTCTCCTCACTGTCCTTCACAGATACGCAGTATTCT.

As for this clonotype: At one boundary the junction diverges from the germline segment, which might be a read error. The rearrangement joins TRBV11-2 to TRBJ1-2; TRBD1 agrees at 8 bases. The CDR3 covers 14 residues. CDR1 is SGHAT, CDR2 FQNNGV, per germline. CDR3 in amino acids: CASSADRVNYGHTF. In DNA, the CDR3 is TGTGCCAGCAGCGCGGACAGGGTTAACTATGGCCACACCTTC.

This clonotype was observed at least ten times. This chain links TRBV29-1 with TRBJ2-6; D unclear. This CDR3 has 14 amino acids. The V end lost 4 bases, the J end lost 1 base, and 8 bases lay between the germline ends. Germline-derived CDR1 and CDR2 are SQVTM and ANQGSEA. The CDR3 region is CSVAAVSGANVLTF. DNA of the CDR3: TGCAGCGTTGCAGCAGTATCTGGGGCCAACGTCCTGACTTTC.

Regarding this clonotype: This CDR3 is missing its conserved last phenylalanine or tryptophan, likely due to a read error. The rearrangement links TRBV7-8 to TRBJ2-3, with a possible D match to TRBD2 (5 bases). The CDR3 runs to 13 residues. Germline loops: CDR1 SGHVS, CDR2 FQNEAQ. V was pared by 8 bases and J by 2 bases, with 11 bases between. The CDR3 spells CASSPGDTDTQYI. In DNA, the CDR3 is TGTGCCAGCTCCCCCGGGGACACAGATACGCAGTATATT.

This clonotype occurred a few times. The conserved phenylalanine or tryptophan is not found at the CDR3 terminus, so this likely reflects a read error. The rearrangement links TRBV12-3 or TRBV12-4 to TRBJ1-1; TRBD1 matches 7 bases. With V trimmed by 5 bases and J by 5 bases, 8 bases remained unmatched. The CDR3 spans 14 residues. The CDR3 sequence: CASSLQGLGTEAFS. DNA for the CDR3: TGTGCCAGCAGTCTACAGGGGCTGGGTACTGAAGCTTTCTCT.

This clonotype was recorded once. It is likely a read error, because the conserved phenylalanine at the end of the CDR3 is missing. CDR3 sequence (DNA): TGTGCCAGCAGCCCCGCGACCTACAATGAGCAGTTCCTC. The encoded protein is CASSPATYNEQFL. The chain links TRBV28 to TRBJ2-1; D ambiguous. With 6 bases removed from V and 2 bases from J, the gap between germline ends came to 8 bases. Looked up from germline, CDR1 is MDHEN and CDR2 is SYDVKM. There are 13 residues in the CDR3.

This clonotype was observed at least ten times. This chain links TRBV6-2 or TRBV6-3 with TRBJ2-1, with D tentatively TRBD1 or TRBD2 (5 bases each). The CDR3 runs 15 residues. Trimming left V 6 bases short and J 3 bases short, with 15 bases between. Looked up from germline, CDR1 is MNHEY and CDR2 is SVGEGT. The CDR3 DNA sequence: TGTGCCAGCAGGGAGAGGGGAAGTATCTACAATGAGCAGTTCTTC. Protein: CASRERGSIYNEQFF.

This clonotype was seen ten or more times. This sequence joins TRBV29-1 and TRBJ2-1; 9 positions match TRBD1. Germline CDR1 and CDR2: SQVTM and ANQGSEA. With 5 bases clipped from V and 2 bases from J, the junction kept 4 bases outside the gene matches. This CDR3 spans 14 amino acids. CDR3 coding DNA: TGCAGCGTTCCGGGACAGGGTACCTACAATGAGCAGTTCTTC. Protein: CSVPGQGTYNEQFF.

The genes are TRBV5-1 and TRBJ1-1, with D maybe TRBD1 (6 bases). Between the trimmed V and J ends, which lost 0 bases and 5 bases, there was a span of 11 bases. CDR1 is SGHRS, CDR2 YFSETQ, per germline. The length of the CDR3 is 14 residues. The CDR3 nucleotides are TGCGCCAGCAGCTTGGAAGGGGGGGAAACTGAAGCTTTCTTT. Encoded protein: CASSLEGGETEAFF.

The CDR3 DNA sequence: TGTGCCAGCAGCCAAGTTTCCGGGGGCGAGGACAATCAGCCCCAGCATTTT. Amino acid sequence: CASSQVSGGEDNQPQHF. The gene calls are TRBV4-2 and TRBJ1-5, with D possibly matching TRBD1 (6 bases). Trimming pared 1 base from V and 3 bases from J, leaving 16 bases between. CDR1 is LGHNA and CDR2 is YNFKEQ in the germline V gene. The CDR3 length is 17 residues.

The CDR3 protein is CSSNLESRGGDTQYF. DNA of the CDR3: TGTAGCAGCAACTTAGAGAGCAGGGGAGGAGATACGCAGTATTTT. V and J are TRBV11-1 and TRBJ2-3, with D perhaps TRBD1 or TRBD2 (6 bases each). This CDR3 region has 15 residues. From germline, CDR1 is SGHAT and CDR2 FQDESV (reference sequence). Full variable domain (rest looked up from reference TRBV11-1 and TRBJ2-3): EAEVAQSPRYKITEKSQAVAFWCDPISGHATLYWYRQILGQGPELLVQFQDESVVDDSQLPKDRFSAERLKGVDSTLKIQPAELGDSAMYLCSSNLESRGGDTQYFGPGTRLTVL.

This clonotype was observed a few times. One end of the junction is discordant with germline, which a read error may explain. The CDR3 sequence is CASKSTGGSYDQYF. Written as DNA, the CDR3 is TGTGCCAGCAAATCGACAGGGGGATCCTACGATCAGTACTTC. J is TRBJ2-7 and V is TRBV6-5; TRBD1 aligns across 9 bases. The CDR3 is 14 residues long. Germline V gene data show CDR1 as MNHEY and CDR2 as SVGAGI.

This clonotype turned up a few times. The chain couples TRBV28 to TRBJ1-1, with TRBD1 identical over 9 bases. This CDR3 contains 13 residues. The V gene end was trimmed by 8 bases and the J gene end by 4 bases; junction bases not matched to a gene: 5. Germline CDR1 and CDR2: MDHEN and SYDVKM. The CDR3 sequence is CASATGGSTEAFF. The CDR3 bases are TGTGCCAGCGCGACAGGGGGGAGCACTGAAGCTTTCTTT.